The rows below give T cell receptor beta chains drawn from one sample of a study of cytomegalovirus exposure and HLA in healthy donors. Libraries were prepared by immunoSEQ multiplex PCR; TCRdb keeps only in-frame clonotypes and omits some of them. The sample contains 100,000 or so clones, 84% of which appear only once. Source material: PBMCs. The receptors derive from a man aged 18 to 29 in good health and CMV-seronegative. CDR3s include the opening cysteine and the closing phenylalanine or tryptophan. A D gene is named only where the DNA matches it firmly. Rows give clone size only sometimes, using once, few, many, or a class for an expanded clone.

J: TRBJ2-7; D: -; size: -; V: TRBV28; length: 14; DNA: TGTGCCAGCAGGCCCCAGGGGAGCTCCTACGAGCAGTACTTC; CDR3: CASRPQGSSYEQYF
J: TRBJ2-7; D: TRBD1; size: once; V: TRBV6-1; length: 15; DNA: TGTGCCACCCCGGTTCGACAGGGGGTCACCTACGAGCAGTACTTC; CDR3: CATPVRQGVTYEQYF
J: TRBJ2-7; D: TRBD1; size: few; V: TRBV6-1; length: 14; DNA: TGTGCCAGCAGTGAAGGGTCGACAGGGAAAATACGGTACTTC; CDR3: CASSEGSTGKIRYF
J: TRBJ1-3; D: TRBD1; size: few; V: TRBV6-6; length: 16; DNA: TGTGCCAGCAGTTCCCCAACGACAGGGGCTGGAAACACCATATATTTT; CDR3: CASSSPTTGAGNTIYF
J: TRBJ2-3; D: TRBD2; size: -; V: TRBV5-5; length: 17; DNA: TGTGCCAGCAGCGGTAAATTACTAGCGGGAGTTTCAGATACGCAGTATTTT; CDR3: CASSGKLLAGVSDTQYF
J: TRBJ1-5; D: -; size: once; V: TRBV27; length: 15; DNA: TGTGCCAGCAGTTTAGGTCAGGGAATCCATCAGCCCCAGCATTTT; CDR3: CASSLGQGIHQPQHF
J: TRBJ2-5; D: -; size: -; V: TRBV30; length: 12; DNA: TGTGCCTGGAGTGTAGCGGGAGAGACCCAGTACTTC; CDR3: CAWSVAGETQYF
J: TRBJ2-3; D: TRBD1; size: -; V: TRBV2; length: 15; DNA: TGTGCCAGCAGTCCGGGACAGGGCGGCACAGATACGCAGTATTTT; CDR3: CASSPGQGGTDTQYF
J: TRBJ2-2; D: -; size: once; V: TRBV19; length: 16; DNA: TGTGCCAGTAGTATCCGGGGGGCCGGGGTCGGTGGGGAGCTGTTTTTT; CDR3: CASSIRGAGVGGELFF
J: TRBJ1-1; D: TRBD1; size: -; V: TRBV6-5; length: 12; DNA: TGTGCCAGCACGGACAGGGTGGGTGAAGCTTTCTTT; CDR3: CASTDRVGEAFF
J: TRBJ2-2; D: -; size: -; V: TRBV19; length: 14; DNA: TGTGCCAGTAGGCCCTGGACTGCCCAAGGGGAGCTGTTTTTT; CDR3: CASRPWTAQGELFF
J: TRBJ2-7; D: -; size: -; V: TRBV11-2; length: 14; DNA: TGTGCCAGCAGCTCCACCGGGTTAACCTACGAGCAGTACTTC; CDR3: CASSSTGLTYEQYF
J: TRBJ1-2; D: -; size: -; V: TRBV6-5; length: 11; DNA: TGTGCCAGCAGGTCGGACAGTTTATCCACCTTC; CDR3: CASRSDSLSTF
J: TRBJ2-7; D: TRBD2; size: -; V: TRBV30; length: 13; DNA: TGTGCCTGGAGCCGAAAAGGACTAGCCGAGCAGTACTTC; CDR3: CAWSRKGLAEQYF
J: TRBJ2-7; D: TRBD2; size: few; V: TRBV2; length: 15; DNA: TGTGCCGGCGATCGAAGCGGGAGCTGGGACTACGAGCAGTACTTC; CDR3: CAGDRSGSWDYEQYF
J: TRBJ1-1; D: TRBD1; size: -; V: TRBV30; length: 13; DNA: TGTGCCTGGAGTCGACAGGGGGCGACTGAAGCTTTCTTT; CDR3: CAWSRQGATEAFF
J: TRBJ1-1; D: -; size: -; V: TRBV4-3; length: 15; DNA: TGCGCCAGCAGCCAAGACGGGACAATGAACACTGAAGCTTTCTTT; CDR3: CASSQDGTMNTEAFF
J: TRBJ1-1; D: -; size: -; V: TRBV13; length: 13; DNA: TGTGCCAGCTGTGCAGGGCACAACACTGAAGCTTTCTTT; CDR3: CASCAGHNTEAFF
J: TRBJ2-7; D: -; size: -; V: TRBV18; length: 15; DNA: TGTGCCAGCTCACCACTAACGGAGGGCCCGTACGAGCAGTACTTC; CDR3: CASSPLTEGPYEQYF
J: TRBJ1-2; D: -; size: -; V: TRBV28; length: 14; DNA: TGTGCCAGCAGTTTTTCGATGACAACTCAAAAGAGGGTCTTC; CDR3: CASSFSMTTQKRVF
J: TRBJ1-5; D: -; size: -; V: TRBV14; length: 13; DNA: TGTGCCAGCAGCCCGAAGGGGAATCAGCCCCAGCATTTT; CDR3: CASSPKGNQPQHF
J: TRBJ1-6; D: -; size: -; V: TRBV21-1; length: 17; DNA: TGTGCCAGCAGCAAAGCACCGGGGGGCCCCTATAATTCACCCCTCCACTTT; CDR3: CASSKAPGGPYNSPLHF
J: TRBJ2-1; D: TRBD2; size: -; V: TRBV5-4; length: 15; DNA: TGTGCCAGCAGCGGACTAGCGAAGGACTACAATGAGCAGTTCTTC; CDR3: CASSGLAKDYNEQFF
J: TRBJ1-6; D: -; size: -; V: TRBV6-1; length: 12; DNA: TGTGCCAGCCGGGGGTCTACCTCACCCCTCCACTTT; CDR3: CASRGSTSPLHF
J: TRBJ1-5; D: -; size: -; V: TRBV6-6; length: 14; DNA: TGTGCCAGCACGGTCGGGGTCAGCAATCAGCCCCAGCATTTT; CDR3: CASTVGVSNQPQHF
J: TRBJ2-1; D: -; size: -; V: TRBV6-6; length: 14; DNA: TGTGCCAGCAGCTCAAGGAGGGCCGACAATGAGCAGTTCTTC; CDR3: CASSSRRADNEQFF
J: TRBJ1-6; D: TRBD1; size: few; V: TRBV16; length: 15; DNA: TGTGCCAGCAGCCTCCTGGGACAGACTAATTCACCCCTCCACTTT; CDR3: CASSLLGQTNSPLHF
J: TRBJ1-2; D: -; size: -; V: TRBV30; length: 14; DNA: TGTGCCTGGAGTGTGTACAGAACTAACTATGGCTACACCTTC; CDR3: CAWSVYRTNYGYTF
J: TRBJ2-7; D: TRBD1; size: -; V: TRBV28; length: 15; DNA: TGTGCCAGCAGTTTTGGAGGACAGGGGATCTACGAGCAGTACTTC; CDR3: CASSFGGQGIYEQYF
J: TRBJ2-7; D: TRBD2; size: -; V: TRBV29-1; length: 14; DNA: TGCAGCGTTGTCCCCATTCTAGCGGGAGTCGAGCAGTACTTC; CDR3: CSVVPILAGVEQYF
J: TRBJ1-3; D: TRBD1; size: -; V: TRBV7-9; length: 15; DNA: TGTGCCAGCAGCTCCTGGGACAGGGCTGGAAACACCATATATTTT; CDR3: CASSSWDRAGNTIYF
J: TRBJ2-7; D: TRBD1; size: -; V: TRBV9; length: 13; DNA: TGTGCCAGCAGCGTAGGGACAGGGGGCGAGCAGTACTTC; CDR3: CASSVGTGGEQYF
J: TRBJ2-7; D: TRBD1; size: -; V: TRBV5-4; length: 15; DNA: TGTGCCAGCAGCCCCAGACAGGGTGGGTCCTACGAGCAGTACTTC; CDR3: CASSPRQGGSYEQYF
J: TRBJ1-2; D: -; size: -; V: TRBV6-5; length: 11; DNA: TGTGCCAGCAGTAGCATTGGTGGCTACACCTTC; CDR3: CASSSIGGYTF
J: TRBJ1-2; D: -; size: -; V: TRBV4-1; length: 13; DNA: TGCGCCAGCAGCTTGGGGCAGACCTATGGCTACACCTTC; CDR3: CASSLGQTYGYTF
J: TRBJ1-1; D: TRBD1; size: -; V: TRBV27; length: 15; DNA: TGTGCCAGCAGTCCTGGGACAGATGGGCGGACTGAAGCTTTCTTT; CDR3: CASSPGTDGRTEAFF
J: TRBJ2-7; D: -; size: -; V: TRBV19; length: 15; DNA: TGTGCCAGTAGTATTGGGAGCGGGTTCATCTACGAGCAGTACTTC; CDR3: CASSIGSGFIYEQYF
J: TRBJ1-1; D: -; size: -; V: TRBV6-1; length: 14; DNA: TGTGCCAGCAGTGAAGACAGTATGAACACTGAAGCTTTCTTT; CDR3: CASSEDSMNTEAFF
J: TRBJ2-2; D: -; size: -; V: TRBV4-3; length: 16; DNA: TGCGCCAGCAGCCAAGATTGGGCCAGTTACACCGGGGAGCTGTTTTTT; CDR3: CASSQDWASYTGELFF
J: TRBJ2-7; D: TRBD1; size: -; V: TRBV13; length: 14; DNA: TGTGCCAGCAGCTTTCGGACAGGGGACTACGAGCAGTACTTC; CDR3: CASSFRTGDYEQYF
J: TRBJ1-4; D: -; size: -; V: TRBV2; length: 19; DNA: TGTGCCAGCGCACTCGAATCGGGCAGGGGATCTACGTCGAGGGAAAAACTGTTTTTT; CDR3: CASALESGRGSTSREKLFF
J: TRBJ1-5; D: -; size: -; V: TRBV18; length: 14; DNA: TGTGCCAGCTCACCAGAGAATAGCAATCAGCCCCAGCATTTT; CDR3: CASSPENSNQPQHF
J: TRBJ1-1; D: -; size: -; V: TRBV29-1; length: 11; DNA: TGCAGCGTAAAATCCGGGACTGAAGCTTTCTTT; CDR3: CSVKSGTEAFF
J: TRBJ2-7; D: TRBD1; size: -; V: TRBV2; length: 13; DNA: TGTGCCAGCGGGGGACAGGAGAACTACGAGCAGTACTTC; CDR3: CASGGQENYEQYF
J: TRBJ2-3; D: -; size: -; V: TRBV30; length: 16; DNA: TGTGCCTGGAGGGCAAAAGGTGGGACTGGTACAGATACGCAGTATTTT; CDR3: CAWRAKGGTGTDTQYF